This T cell receptor beta chain was identified in a study of cytomegalovirus exposure and HLA in healthy donors (dated by TCRdb to about 2017). In terms of the full investigation: An earlier analysis of several hundred of the donors reported more than 250 Gb of sequence data and around 110 million unique TCR beta sequences from 190 million or so T cells. The study aimed to test whether cataloging public T cell receptors could reveal signatures of past pathogen exposure. About 280 gigabases of sequencing data and around 80 million unique TCR sequences made up an early release that covered approximately 700 HLA-typed donors. A later analysis re-examined previously published TCR beta repertoires from hundreds of donors and added high-resolution HLA genotyping to investigate patterns of TCR occurrence. A separate validation cohort of over 95 different subjects was used in addition to the approximately 670-subject first cohort. All discovery cohort repertoires had been generated on a single sequencing platform. To predict cytomegalovirus infection status, the study brought together high-throughput TCR immunosequencing, statistical association of individual TCRs with disease status, and machine learning. A later genetic analysis used genome-wide SNP genotypes for about 60% of the 666 donors, treating that subset as a discovery cohort. Donor age, sex, ethnicity and CMV serostatus were collected together with the repertoire data. The genetic ancestry cluster associated with self-reported Caucasian donors included 80% to 90% of the roughly 360 genotyped donors. To decide whether each TCR beta V gene segment behaved as functional or pseudogenic, an earlier analysis of some 600 of the donors relied on high-throughput TCR beta sequencing. Roughly 5 DR-DQ haplotypes were handled as single units for association and clustering because linkage in the cohort was strong. On average, around 240,000 unique TCR beta nucleotide sequences were sequenced per donor among a few hundred genotyped donors of the cohort, with about 19% of those sequences being non-productive. In the later analysis, no new phenotypic data were used to find candidate immune exposures; instead, reliance was placed on TCR beta sequences and their occurrence across donors. The study used immunosequencing to profile the T cell repertoires of 666 subjects and linked those repertoires to cytomegalovirus serostatus. Both class I and class II loci were covered by HLA typing, at four-digit resolution. Typing coverage varied by locus: about 629-630 donors for A, B, C, DRB1 and DQB1; around 560 for DQA1; 606 for DPA1; 400 to 480 for DPB1. General conclusions and limits of the study: In the study, 150 to 200 TCR beta chains were listed as associated with cytomegalovirus. A later genetic analysis reported fewer N-insertions in productive TCRs among donors in an Asian-associated ancestry cluster than the roughly 700-donor mean. The classifier was reported to diagnose cytomegalovirus status with high specificity and sensitivity in both the original cohort and the validation cohort. According to a later analysis, TCR association rates differed among HLA loci, with DRB1 alleles showing the most associated TCRs and HLA-C alleles showing the fewest. Because counts were too low, about 18 rarely observed V segments, including chromosome 9 orphons, were left out of the earlier analysis of a few hundred of the donors. A further reported finding was that TCR beta sequences accurately predicted the HLA-A and HLA-B alleles for most subjects in the first cohort. When HLA alleles, especially DR and DQ, strongly co-occurred, TCR associations were difficult to assign to individual alleles. This cohort had only TCR beta chains sequenced, and the lack of alpha or paired-chain data limited which features could be detected. A cluster of highly shared sequence variants was judged likely to be a technical artifact of the sequencing pipeline. Three of the identified cytomegalovirus-associated TCR beta chains were confirmed in vitro to be specific for cytomegalovirus antigens. Correlated functional status among segregating V segments might be attributable to linkage disequilibrium, but an unknown experimental factor could not be ruled out. Most TCR sequences were observed very rarely across donors, whereas some public TCRs were present in many individuals. Because HLA typing was unavailable for some donors at each locus, only the typed subset was used in association tests. A later analysis reported that several top co-occurrence clusters appeared linked to parvovirus B19, influenza, CMV and Epstein-Barr virus. In a later analysis, HLA-associated TCR beta chains were found to be more clonally expanded and to have lower generation probabilities than equally common non-associated chains. A later analysis found that most CMV-associated TCR beta chains appeared HLA-restricted, with HLA associations seemingly driven largely by CMV exposure. A later genetic analysis associated a missense DCLRE1C variant with V-gene and J-gene trimming of TCR beta chains, and an independent cohort replicated the association. According to the authors, the approach could potentially be generalized to other disease states and immunological phenotypes. The presence/absence analyses assumed that sequencing depth was roughly uniform across donors, and that assumption may not be true. At a false discovery rate of 0.05, a later analysis linked around 15,000 TCR beta sequences to specific HLA alleles. The only immune exposure information available for the cohort was CMV serostatus. Some IMGT-functional V segments, including TRBV6-2 and TRBV6-3, could not be told apart with the 87-base-pair reads, so those segments were excluded. In an earlier analysis of roughly 500 of the donors, most TCR beta V segments appeared in productive rearrangements about 87% or about 30% of the time, broadly matching IMGT annotations.

With regard to this clone: Its antigen is not yet known. No base quality information exists; no much larger clone differs at one position.

The cohort was made up of approximately 670 healthy bone marrow donors. Cohort members were all nominally healthy when sampled, although unrecorded immune exposures were likely present. The donor was CMV seropositive and belonged to the group of over 250 seropositive cohort members. Each donor provided a peripheral blood sample, and peripheral blood mononuclear cells were used for TCR beta sequencing. Genomic DNA extraction from the blood cell samples was performed with the Qiagen DNeasy Blood Extraction Kit. Libraries were built with the immunoSEQ multiplex PCR assay. A mixture of 60 forward primers for TCR Vbeta segments and 13 reverse primers for TCR Jbeta segments was used in the multiplex PCR. The CDR3 region of rearranged TCR beta genes was amplified from genomic DNA by a multiplex PCR assay. The amplified TCR beta libraries were sequenced on the Illumina HiSeq System as 87-base-pair reads. Per the source publication's procedure: A later analysis tallied tens of millions of unique TCR beta chains across the 610 or so repertoires, and approximately 12 million of those chains were shared by two or more donors. Raw reads were error-corrected and collapsed into unique sequences with a nearest-neighbor algorithm that merged closely related sequences to remove PCR and sequencing errors. To assign V, D and J gene segments, CDR3 sequences were aligned to IMGT reference sequences. Each retained sequence needed at least a six-nucleotide match to both a V gene segment and a J gene segment. Rearrangements were called productive when the CDR3 lacked stop codons and stayed in frame with V and J; all others were non-productive. CDR3 was defined according to IMGT convention as the region running from the second conserved V-encoded cysteine to the conserved J-encoded phenylalanine. The earlier analysis of more than 450 of the donors excluded sequences that lacked an unambiguous match to a single V gene segment. In an earlier analysis of roughly 600 of the donors, a V segment was called functional when productive rearrangements were above 56.7%, and segregating when the standard deviation between donors exceeded 5%. A statistical classification framework was developed to diagnose cytomegalovirus status using the catalog of TCR beta chain sequences. V and J gene assignment, in a later analysis, came from comparing TCR nucleotide sequences with IMGT/GENE-DB human TR gene sequences. In a later analysis, CDR3 sequences and most-parsimonious VDJ recombination scenarios were assigned using the TCRdist pipeline. In a later analysis, each TCR beta chain was defined by its CDR3 amino acid sequence together with its V-gene family, and reads lacking a unique V-gene family were excluded. In a later analysis, 550 to 650 highly shared, low-generation-probability nucleotide sequences were removed to address suspected cross-contamination and a sequencing artifact. In a later analysis, a clonal expansion index for each public chain was calculated from normalized within-repertoire ranks of inferred template counts. In a later analysis, generation probabilities were computed with a VDJ recombination model fitted to out-of-frame rearrangements, and the resulting probabilities were checked against IGoR. In a later analysis, hypergeometric tests were used to score TCR-TCR, TCR-HLA and TCR-CMV co-occurrence, with a repertoire-size bias correction applied to TCR pairs. In a later analysis, false discovery rates were estimated by permuting HLA or CMV assignments 20 times. A later analysis grouped co-occurring TCRs with DBSCAN, adding TCRdist sequence similarity when clustering within HLA-allele-positive subsets. Repertoires with fewer than 30,000 or more than 120,000 public chains, plus five repertoires with anomalous nucleotide sharing, were excluded from co-occurrence clustering. TCRdb limited this immuneACCESS table to in-frame rearrangements with V and J called. A share of clones is missing; checked studies link under half to unresolved V genes, and the rest is unexplained. V, J and clone size derive from that table, while D and trimming were established from the DNA sequence. In all, the sample holds tens of thousands of clones, and 72% of those were seen once. The top ten constitute under 25% of the sample.

The CDR3 measures 13 amino acids from cysteine to phenylalanine. This entry keeps only the CDR3 DNA: 39 bases, framed from base 1. V and J are truncated by 4 bases and 11 bases respectively, leaving an intervening sequence of 15 bases. Looking up the germline V gene yields CDR1 MNHEY and CDR2 SVGAGI. The sample consisted of PBMCs. The origin of this receptor is a woman in her 50s in good health and CMV-seropositive. Here the chain combines TRBV6-5 and TRBJ1-5; perhaps TRBD1 is the D gene, with 5 bases matching. The CDR3 has the sequence CASSFSTGGTQHF. The DNA is as follows: TGTGCCAGCAGTTTCTCCACCGGGGGTACCCAGCATTTT.